Presented here are 20 T cell receptor beta chains from one specimen sequenced in a study of T-cell memory formation after mild COVID-19. MiXCR, run by TCRdb on the 5' RACE reads, gives a single entry per CDR3 protein. The table includes approximately 300,000 distinct CDR3 sequences, roughly 15% detected once. The sample comprised PBMCs or a T cell subset sorted from them (not recorded which). The receptors shown here come from a man in his late teens or twenties who had mild COVID-19 (a few samples of this study predate the infection). Cell type and time point are not known.

This CDR3 reads CASSVGDNSPLHF. The CDR3 bases are TGTGCCAGCAGCGTGGGGGATAATTCACCCCTCCACTTT. The rearrangement uses TRBV9 and TRBJ1-6; possibly TRBD1 for D (5 bases). V shed 2 bases and J shed 5 bases, with 5 bases lying between them. The CDR3 loop spans 13 amino acids. Germline V gene lookup returns CDR1 SGDLS and CDR2 YYNGEE.

This chain links TRBV7-9 with TRBJ2-1; TRBD1 matches 10 bases. V was pared by 4 bases and J by 7 bases, with 7 bases of the junction left unmatched. This CDR3 has 15 amino acids. Germline assignment: CDR1 SEHNR and CDR2 FQNEAQ (reference sequence). DNA of the CDR3: TGTGCCAGCAGCTCTCTCCCGGACAGGGGGAATGAGCAGTTCTTC. Protein: CASSSLPDRGNEQFF.

On this clonotype: The CDR3 end shows no conserved phenylalanine or tryptophan, and so a read error is likely. The gene calls are TRBV19 and TRBJ1-4; 7 bases align to TRBD1. V shed 6 bases, J shed 5 bases, and the junction held 6 bases outside the gene matches. The length of the CDR3 is 14 residues. Germline V gene lookup returns CDR1 LNHDA and CDR2 SQIVND (reference sequence). The CDR3 protein is CASSRDRLNEKLFC. Written as DNA, the CDR3 is TGTGCCAGTAGCCGGGACAGACTGAATGAAAAACTGTTTTGT.

The V gene is TRBV7-8, the J gene TRBJ1-5; TRBD1 might be the D (6 bases). Trimming shortened V by 5 bases and J by 6 bases, and 20 bases separated the two germline ends. Germline loops: CDR1 SGHVS, CDR2 FQNEAQ. The length of the CDR3 is 16 residues. CDR3 residues: CASSPRGRGGVQPQHF. The CDR3, as DNA: TGTGCCAGCAGCCCCCGGGGCAGGGGAGGGGTTCAGCCCCAGCATTTT.

The genes are TRBV5-1 and TRBJ2-2, with D tentatively TRBD2 (6 bases). The CDR3 consists of 17 residues. Germline CDR1 is SGHRS and CDR2 is YFSETQ. Trimming pared 4 bases from V and 3 bases from J, leaving 19 bases between. The CDR3 DNA reads as TGCGCCAGCAGCCTTCTGGGCTCCGGGACTCACACCGGGGAGCTGTTTTTT. Amino acid sequence: CASSLLGSGTHTGELFF.

The DNA for the CDR3 is TGCAGTGCCCCGACTAGCTCCGATACGCAGTATTTT. Protein product: CSAPTSSDTQYF. The rearrangement joins TRBV20-1 to TRBJ2-3; 7 bases agree with TRBD2. V was pared by 6 bases and J by 6 bases, with 6 bases of the junction left unmatched. The germline V gene has CDR1 DFQATT and CDR2 SNEGSKA (reference sequence). The CDR3 contains 12 residues.

This chain connects TRBV10-1 to TRBJ1-1, with D possibly TRBD1 on 5 matching bases. The CDR3 is 14 residues long. Germline V CDR1 and CDR2: WNHNN, SYGVQD (reference sequence). Trimming stripped 3 bases from V and 3 bases from J, with 11 bases between. CDR3: CASSDARGDTEAFF. DNA for the CDR3: TGCGCCAGCAGTGATGCCCGGGGGGACACTGAAGCTTTCTTT.

This chain connects TRBV10-3 to TRBJ2-7; 7 nucleotides align to TRBD1. Per germline, CDR1 ENHRY and CDR2 SYGVKD. V trimming: 10 bases; J trimming: 4 bases; junction bases outside the gene matches: 10. The CDR3 has 13 residues. CDR3 amino acids: CASRDREAYEQYV. For the CDR3, the DNA is TGTGCCAGCAGGGACAGAGAGGCTTACGAGCAGTACGTC.

The chain links TRBV27 to TRBJ2-2; D call uncertain. Trimming left V 3 bases short and J 6 bases short, with 8 bases between. The CDR3 covers 13 residues. Germline lookup yields CDR1 MNHEY and CDR2 SMNVEV (reference sequence). Here the CDR3 DNA reads TGTGCCAGCAGTTTTGGTACGGCCGGGGAGCTGTTTTTT. Residues: CASSFGTAGELFF.

The rearrangement links TRBV7-2 to TRBJ2-6, with a possible D match to TRBD2 (5 bases). Germline V gives CDR1 SGHTA, CDR2 FQGNSA. CDR3 length: 16 amino acids. Between the trimmed V and J ends, which lost 5 bases and 1 base, there was a span of 12 bases. CDR3 nucleotide sequence: TGTGCCAGCAGCCGTTCAGGAGGATCTGGGGCCAACGTCCTGACTTTC. This encodes CASSRSGGSGANVLTF.

The chain uses TRBV20-1 and TRBJ2-5, with D possibly TRBD2 on 6 matching bases. This CDR3 has 16 residues. Deletions cut 0 bases from V and 5 bases from J, with 19 bases between. Germline loops: CDR1 DFQATT, CDR2 SNEGSKA (reference sequence). In nucleotides, the CDR3 is TGCAGTGCTAGAGATCGGGGCGGGGCCCGCCCGGAGACCCAGTACTTC. Its protein is CSARDRGGARPETQYF.

This clonotype was counted ten times or more. The rearrangement uses TRBV12-3 or TRBV12-4 and TRBJ2-7, with 9 nucleotides matching TRBD2. V lost 5 bases and J lost 4; bases outside the gene matches: 6. The CDR3 contains 14 residues. The CDR3 spells CASSTGTSFYEQYF. CDR3 sequence (DNA): TGTGCCAGCAGTACCGGGACTAGCTTTTACGAGCAGTACTTC.

There are a few counts of this clonotype. This sequence joins TRBV12-3 or TRBV12-4 and TRBJ1-4, with D tentatively TRBD1 (5 bases). The CDR3 runs to 14 residues. Trimming left V 2 bases short and J 2 bases short, with 6 bases between. CDR3 loop: CASSLWGTNEKLFF. The CDR3 DNA is TGTGCCAGCAGTTTATGGGGCACTAATGAAAAACTGTTTTTT.

The genes are TRBV20-1 and TRBJ2-3; 11 bases are a match to TRBD1. Germline assignment: CDR1 DFQATT and CDR2 SNEGSKA (reference sequence). V shed 6 bases and J 2 bases; nucleotides not matched to a gene: 7. CDR3 length equals 15 residues. The CDR3 DNA is TGCAGTGCGGATGGACAGGGGGCCGTCACAGATACGCAGTATTTT. It encodes CSADGQGAVTDTQYF.

This clonotype was seen just once. This chain links TRBV12-3 or TRBV12-4 with TRBJ1-1; tentatively, D is TRBD1 (5 bases). The V end lost 0 bases, the J end lost 5 bases, and 13 bases lay between the germline ends. This CDR3 spans 15 amino acids. The CDR3 is CASSLAPGGLTEAFF. The CDR3 DNA reads TGTGCCAGCAGTTTAGCGCCGGGGGGATTGACTGAAGCTTTCTTT.

The chain carries TRBV6-2 or TRBV6-3 and TRBJ1-6, with D possibly being TRBD1 (5 bases). Germline-derived CDR1 and CDR2 are MNHEY and SVGEGT. This CDR3 is built from 14 residues. V dropped 6 bases and J dropped 6 bases, with 12 bases sitting between them. CDR3 sequence (DNA): TGTGCCAGCAGACTACAGGTCCCTAATTCACCCCTCCACTTT. Its translation is CASRLQVPNSPLHF.

In this sample, this clonotype turned up a few times. The chain recombines TRBV5-1 with TRBJ2-1; 10 bases map to TRBD2. The CDR3 spans 12 residues. V gave up 4 bases and J gave up 12 bases; unmatched junction bases: 4. CDR1 and CDR2 from the germline V gene are SGHRS and YFSETQ. This chain's CDR3 is CASSVSGGLQFF. The CDR3 DNA reads as TGCGCCAGCAGCGTTAGCGGGGGGTTGCAGTTCTTC.

In its sample, this clonotype was seen a few times. The gene calls are TRBV20-1 and TRBJ2-1, with a weak D call TRBD1 (5 bases). The CDR3 is 14 amino acids. Germline CDR1 DFQATT, CDR2 SNEGSKA (reference sequence). Trimming stripped 5 bases from V and 7 bases from J, with 18 bases between. CDR3 in amino acids: CSAPQGYRTNEQFF. CDR3 coding DNA: TGCAGTGCTCCGCAGGGTTATCGTACGAATGAGCAGTTCTTC.

This chain links TRBV5-4 with TRBJ2-7; either TRBD1 or TRBD2 may fit D (5 bases each). This CDR3 spans 13 amino acids. The germline gives CDR1 SGHNT, CDR2 YYREEE (reference sequence). Trimming took 2 bases from V and 5 from J, leaving 11 bases between them. CDR3 sequence (DNA): TGTGCCAGCAGCTTTGGGACCGCGGACGAGCAGTACGTC. Its translation: CASSFGTADEQYV.

This clonotype has more than one count but fewer than ten. The chain combines TRBV25-1 with TRBJ1-1, with TRBD1 matching 8 bases. With 5 bases clipped from V and 3 bases from J, the junction kept 8 bases outside the gene matches. The CDR3 loop spans 15 amino acids. Per germline, CDR1 MGHDK and CDR2 SYGVNS. The CDR3 coding sequence is TGTGCCAGCAGTCGGGGGGACAGGAAGTACACTGAAGCTTTCTTT. It codes for CASSRGDRKYTEAFF.